This T cell receptor (beta chain) was found in a study of CD4 T cells in relation to SARS-CoV-2 and coronaviruses. In its sample, this clone was seen a few times. No antigen is known for it. Points from the study as a whole: Roughly 69% of donors had memory CD4+ clonotypes crossrecognizing SARS-CoV-2 and common cold coronavirus spike.

Sorted naive or memory CD4+ cells met CEF peptides for 10 days. Trimming cost V 6 bases and J 4 bases; bases outside gene matches: 4. Germline V gives CDR1 MNHEY, CDR2 SMNVEV (reference sequence). This CDR3 is 15 amino acids long. The assay was immunoSEQ multiplex PCR, and TCRdb's table has in-frame clones only and misses some. The sample lists about 36,000 clones, about 80% seen once, with more than 6% in the top ten. This chain connects TRBV27 to TRBJ2-1, with 12 bases aligning to TRBD2. The sequenced sample consisted of naive CD4+ T cells from PBMCs, cultured in vitro. Specified subset: naive CD4+ T cells isolated by negative enrichment. The origin of this receptor is an adult with COVID-19. DNA of the CDR3: TGTGCCAGCAGCGGGACTAGCGGGCTGTACAATGAGCAGTTCTTC. Protein sequence: CASSGTSGLYNEQFF.